This T cell receptor beta chain was identified in a study of T cell responses to AZD1222 COVID-19 vaccine. The wider study: Pooling of second doses given at about 4 or about 12 weeks was done.

The germline V gene encodes CDR1 MDHEN and CDR2 SYDVKM. The V end lost 4 bases, the J end lost 4 bases, and 19 bases lay between the germline ends. The CDR3 has 16 residues. With regard to this clone: Its target is not known.

Study-wide points: The donors showed a predominance of white British ancestry and of females, with possible underestimation of clonal diversity. Repertoire sampling happened only post peak T cell response. Two doses of AZD1222 preceded a rise in Spike-specific TCR breadth and depth.

The repertoire was sequenced with immunoSEQ multiplex PCR; TCRdb's copy has only in-frame clones and lacks some. The repertoire holds 130,000 to 150,000 clones, just under 95% seen once, with around 1.7% in the top ten. V usage is TRBV28 and J usage is TRBJ1-2, with D perhaps TRBD1 (6 bases). The specimen comprised peripheral blood, sampled on day 0 of AZD1222 vaccination. The source of this sequence is an adult in good health. The CDR3 sequence: CASSSATGIGIYGYTF. The DNA for the CDR3 is TGTGCCAGCAGTTCAGCTACAGGGATTGGGATCTATGGCTACACCTTC.